This T cell receptor (beta chain) originates from a study of T cell responses to AZD1222 COVID-19 vaccine. The data were produced by immunoSEQ multiplex PCR, yet TCRdb's version contains in-frame clones alone and is incomplete. The sample holds 110,000 to 150,000 clones, roughly 92% seen once. Points from the study as a whole: White British ancestry dominated among donors, who included more females, and clonal diversity was possibly underestimated.

Remarks on this clone: What it binds is not known.

CDR3 size: 14 residues. CDR1 DFQATT and CDR2 SNEGSKA come from the germline V gene (reference sequence). V dropped 3 bases and J dropped 0 bases, with 11 bases sitting between them. The sequenced sample was peripheral blood, obtained on day 0 of AZD1222 vaccination. The receptor was derived from an adult in good health. The chain carries TRBV20-1 and TRBJ1-1, with D perhaps matching TRBD1 (5 bases). The CDR3 nucleotides are TGCAGTGCTAGTGGGGACTTTCTGAACACTGAAGCTTTCTTT. Protein sequence: CSASGDFLNTEAFF.